This TCR beta chain was identified during a study of ipilimumab plus nivolumab after autologous stem cell transplantation (dated by TCRdb to 2020 to 2022). Some background on the complete study: A median of roughly five ipilimumab doses and under 10 nivolumab doses was received by trial patients. Primary refractory and relapsed disease were included in the DLBCL cohort, with 18-month progression-free survival of 85.7% and 28.6%, respectively. The intent-to-treat population of the trial consisted of approximately 35 patients. Patients undergoing autologous transplant for high-risk diffuse large B cell lymphoma, mature T cell lymphoma, or multiple myeloma were enrolled in the trial.

As for this clone: Its specific antigen is unknown. One base away there is no much larger clone; base qualities are not given.

Starting 14 to 28 days after the autologous transplant, patients began checkpoint therapy, which included ipilimumab at 1 mg/kg intravenously on day 1 of selected weeks. Nivolumab was administered at 3 mg/kg intravenously on day 1 of weeks 1, 4, 7, 10, and every two weeks through week 26. Combined checkpoint inhibition with ipilimumab and nivolumab as consolidation after autologous stem cell transplantation was tested in a Phase Ib clinical trial. Study-wide findings and limitations: Per the authors, a biologic rationale for further study of the post-transplant checkpoint inhibition approach was offered by T cell receptor repertoire, regulatory T cell phenotype and gut microbiota profiles. Combined checkpoint inhibition as post-transplant consolidation was concluded by the authors to appear tolerable.

Libraries were constructed by the immunoSEQ multiplex PCR assay. Here the immuneACCESS table is served through TCRdb, limited to in-frame sequences with V and J called. Missing clones are a known gap in these copies; in checked studies unresolved V genes cover under half, and the rest lacks a known reason. In this sample the table shows approximately 17,000 clones, roughly 70% of which occur a single time. The ten biggest clones cover about 20% of the sample. The sequences come from PBMCs, collected in a trial of ipilimumab plus nivolumab as post-transplant consolidation. This receptor was taken from a male donor with diffuse large B-cell lymphoma.

The nucleotide sequence is given as TGCGCCAGCAGCTTATCTACGGGGGGAGATACGCAGTATTTT. This yields the protein CASSLSTGGDTQYF. This sequence uses TRBV5-1 and TRBJ2-3; a stretch of 7 junction bases matches TRBD2. According to the germline V gene, CDR1 reads SGHRS and CDR2 reads YFSETQ. The cysteine opens and the phenylalanine closes a CDR3 of 14 amino acids. Just the 42-base CDR3 DNA is kept, in frame starting at base 1. V loses 2 bases at its end and J loses 5 bases; junction bases beyond the gene matches: 5. Here the CDR3 is joined to the reference TRBV5-1 and TRBJ2-3 genes, and the full variable domain is: KAGVTQTPRYLIKTRGQQVTLSCSPISGHRSVSWYQQTPGQGLQFLFEYFSETQRNKGNFPGRFSGRQFSNSRSEMNVSTLELGDSALYLCASSLSTGGDTQYFGPGTRLTVL.